Listed here are 18 T cell receptor beta chains from one sample, sequenced in a study of molecular identifiers for immune sequencing clone quantification (dated by TCRdb to 2017 to 2018). Libraries came from PCR. The sequencer listed for this sample is Illumina HiSeq 4000. In-frame beta chains were kept once TCRdb had trimmed the public reads at Q25 with fastp and called clones with MiXCR. Rows are combined by CDR3 protein, so each entry shows the most common genes and DNA. The sample includes tens of thousands of distinct CDR3 sequences, with roughly 18% observed a single time. Around 1% of the sample is in the top ten clones. Sequences were obtained from naive CD8+ T cells from blood, with Jurkat cell RNA spiked in. The cell subset or site label for this specimen denotes: FACS-sorted CD8+CD4-CCR7+CD45RA+ naive T cells. The receptors derive from a human donor in good health. Some libraries in this study had Jurkat cell RNA spiked in.

This clonotype occurred many times. The rearrangement joins TRBV5-1 to TRBJ2-7, with a weak D call TRBD1 (6 bases). The CDR3 is 16 amino acids. V shed 3 bases and J shed 2 bases, with 18 bases lying between them. Germline CDR1 reads SGHRS; CDR2 reads YFSETQ. CDR3 protein: CASSSTQGRPTYEQYF. In DNA, the CDR3 is TGCGCCAGCAGCTCGACTCAGGGGCGTCCTACCTACGAGCAGTACTTC.

This clonotype was seen once. A much larger clone is a single base away; this may be a read error. V gene TRBV7-2 combines with J gene TRBJ2-2; a weak D match, TRBD2 (5 bases). Germline V lookup: CDR1 SGHTA, CDR2 FQGNSA. This CDR3 spans 14 amino acids. The CDR3 spells CASSLGPNTGELSF. The DNA for the CDR3 is TGTGCCAGCAGCTTAGGGCCGAACACCGGGGAGCTGTCTTTT.

The chain links TRBV28 to TRBJ2-3; D ambiguous. Deletions cut 5 bases from V and 3 bases from J, with 12 bases between. Germline V gene data show CDR1 as MDHEN and CDR2 as SYDVKM. CDR3 length: 14 residues. As DNA, the CDR3 is TGTGCCAGCAGTCCCAGCCCCCAGACAGATACGCAGTATTTT. Translation: CASSPSPQTDTQYF.

This clonotype was counted many times. The chain has TRBV2 and TRBJ2-7; D may be TRBD1 or TRBD2 (5 bases each). The germline CDR1 and CDR2 sequences are SNHLY and FYNNEI. V was pared by 9 bases and J by 4 bases, with 25 bases between. This CDR3 comprises 16 residues. The CDR3: CARQGSGTGQSYEQYF. The DNA for the CDR3 is TGTGCCAGACAAGGATCGGGAACAGGCCAGTCGTACGAGCAGTACTTC.

This clonotype was seen repeatedly, ten times or more. The rearrangement links TRBV18 to TRBJ1-4; D uncertain. V lost 5 bases and J lost 0, with 10 bases in between. Germline V gene lookup returns CDR1 KGHSH and CDR2 LQKENI. The CDR3 loop spans 15 amino acids. CDR3 nucleotides: TGTGCCAGCTCAGACGACATCACAACTAATGAAAAACTGTTTTTT. Residues: CASSDDITTNEKLFF. Complete variable domain (other parts from reference TRBV18 and TRBJ1-4): NAGVMQNPRHLVRRRGQEARLRCSPMKGHSHVYWYRQLPEEGLKFMVYLQKENIIDESGMPKERFSAEFPKEGPSILRIQQVVRGDSAAYFCASSDDITTNEKLFFGSGTQLSVL.

This clonotype has at least ten counts. This sequence joins TRBV20-1 and TRBJ1-1, with D possibly matching TRBD1 (6 bases). There are 14 residues in the CDR3. V dropped 1 base and J dropped 3 bases, with 12 bases sitting between them. CDR1 is DFQATT, CDR2 SNEGSKA, per germline (reference sequence). The CDR3 bases are TGCAGTGCTAGAGTCCAGGGGTCGGACACTGAAGCTTTCTTT. This translates into CSARVQGSDTEAFF.

As regards this clonotype: This may come from a read error, since a much larger clone is one base off. The V gene is TRBV18, the J gene TRBJ1-1; D uncertain. V lost 2 bases, J lost 4 bases, and 8 bases lay in between. CDR1 is KGHSH, CDR2 LQKENI, per germline. The CDR3 has 13 residues. The CDR3 loop is CASSPEGTTEAFF. CDR3 nucleotide sequence: TGTGCCAGCTCACCAGAGGGAACCACTGAAGCTTTCTTT. The complete variable domain, with remaining parts taken from reference TRBV18 and TRBJ1-1, reads NAGVMQNPRHLVRRRGQEARLRCSPMKGHSHVYWYRQLPEEGLKFMVYLQKENIIDESGMPKERFSAEFPKEGPSILRIQQVVRGDSAAYFCASSPEGTTEAFFGQGTRLTVV.

This clonotype was seen repeatedly, ten times or more. The chain couples TRBV5-1 to TRBJ2-7; D call uncertain. CDR3 size: 13 residues. Germline loops: CDR1 SGHRS, CDR2 YFSETQ. V lost 0 bases, J lost 2 bases, and 6 bases lay in between. The CDR3 sequence: CASSLGSTYEQYF. DNA for the CDR3: TGCGCCAGCAGCTTGGGATCAACCTACGAGCAGTACTTC.

This chain uses TRBV6-5 with TRBJ2-1; D perhaps matches TRBD2 (5 bases). The CDR3 covers 13 residues. CDR1 and CDR2 from the germline V gene are MNHEY and SVGAGI. With 0 bases removed from V and 7 bases from J, the gap between germline ends came to 7 bases. CDR3 sequence reads: CASSYSSGNEQFF. In DNA form, the CDR3 reads TGTGCCAGCAGTTACTCGTCGGGGAATGAGCAGTTCTTC.

This clonotype was counted only a few times. The rearrangement links TRBV7-9 to TRBJ2-1; D could derive from TRBD1 or TRBD2 (5 bases each). Germline loops: CDR1 SEHNR, CDR2 FQNEAQ (reference sequence). Trimming removed 5 bases from V and 8 bases from J, with 10 bases in between. This CDR3 is 12 amino acids long. The CDR3 nucleotides read TGTGCCAGCAGCGCGAGAGGGGATGAGCAGTTCTTC. This encodes CASSARGDEQFF.

Many counts were recorded for this clonotype. Here the CDR3 DNA reads TGTGCCAGCAGTTTAACGGCCACAGATACGCAGTATTTT. This codes for CASSLTATDTQYF. This chain links TRBV12-3 or TRBV12-4 with TRBJ2-3; the D is unclear. This CDR3 contains 13 residues. V lost 2 bases and J 2 bases, leaving 5 bases between the germline ends.

This clonotype has a count of ten or more. The chain carries TRBV7-8 and TRBJ2-2, with D unclear. V lost 1 base and J 3 bases, leaving 6 bases between the germline ends. The germline V gene encodes CDR1 SGHVS and CDR2 FQNEAQ. This CDR3 contains 14 residues. CDR3 sequence reads: CASSLVGDTGELFF. CDR3 nucleotide sequence: TGTGCCAGCAGCTTAGTCGGAGACACCGGGGAGCTGTTTTTT.

In regard to this clonotype: This may be a read error: a much more frequent sequence differs by one nucleotide. The J gene is TRBJ2-7, the V gene TRBV28; D is possibly TRBD1 (5 bases). Germline-derived CDR1 and CDR2 are MDHEN and SYDVKM. This CDR3 is built from 14 residues. CDR3 nucleotides: TGTGTCAGCAGTTTACACAGGTCCTCCTACGAGCAGTACTTC. Amino acid sequence: CVSSLHRSSYEQYF.

The sample holds many counts of this clonotype. The chain has TRBV9 and TRBJ2-3, with D unresolved. Looked up from germline, CDR1 is SGDLS and CDR2 is YYNGEE. The CDR3 is made up of 17 amino acids. With 0 bases removed from V and 3 bases from J, the gap between germline ends came to 17 bases. The CDR3 spells CASSVARTHQETDTQYF. For the CDR3, the DNA is TGTGCCAGCAGCGTAGCCCGGACCCACCAGGAAACAGATACGCAGTATTTT.

This clonotype was seen repeatedly, ten times or more. The chain links TRBV19 to TRBJ1-5; D not resolved. Looked up from germline, CDR1 is LNHDA and CDR2 is SQIVND (reference sequence). The V end lost 4 bases, the J end lost 0 bases, and 7 bases lay between the germline ends. The CDR3 covers 14 residues. In nucleotides, the CDR3 is TGTGCCAGTAGTACCTTAAATAGCAATCAGCCCCAGCATTTT. This gives the protein CASSTLNSNQPQHF.

This clonotype is judged medium-sized. V gene TRBV7-9 combines with J gene TRBJ2-7; 12 bases fit TRBD2. V lost 4 bases, J lost 3 bases, and 4 bases stayed unmatched. The CDR3 contains 15 residues. The germline CDR1 and CDR2 sequences are SEHNR and FQNEAQ (reference sequence). The CDR3 reads CASSSETSGGYEQYF. The CDR3 DNA reads as TGTGCCAGCAGCTCCGAGACTAGCGGGGGCTACGAGCAGTACTTC.

This clonotype was found many times. The chain carries TRBV7-9 and TRBJ2-5; D not certain. This CDR3 comprises 12 residues. Looked up from germline, CDR1 is SEHNR and CDR2 is FQNEAQ (reference sequence). The ends were cut back, 7 bases at V and 0 bases at J, with 6 bases in the middle. CDR3 region: CASMRYQETQYF. The CDR3 nucleotides read TGTGCCAGCATGCGGTACCAAGAGACCCAGTACTTC.

This clonotype was detected a few times. This could be a read error, since a much larger clone is one nucleotide away. The gene calls are TRBV6-2 or TRBV6-3 and TRBJ2-2; possible D gene TRBD1, 6 bases. The V and J ends lost 5 bases and 6 bases respectively, with 16 bases between them. This CDR3 spans 15 amino acids. Germline CDR1 and CDR2: MNHEY and SVGEGT. The CDR3 reads CASSLRDMFSGELFF. CDR3 DNA: TGTGCCAGCAGTCTCCGGGACATGTTTTCCGGGGAGCTGTTTTTT.